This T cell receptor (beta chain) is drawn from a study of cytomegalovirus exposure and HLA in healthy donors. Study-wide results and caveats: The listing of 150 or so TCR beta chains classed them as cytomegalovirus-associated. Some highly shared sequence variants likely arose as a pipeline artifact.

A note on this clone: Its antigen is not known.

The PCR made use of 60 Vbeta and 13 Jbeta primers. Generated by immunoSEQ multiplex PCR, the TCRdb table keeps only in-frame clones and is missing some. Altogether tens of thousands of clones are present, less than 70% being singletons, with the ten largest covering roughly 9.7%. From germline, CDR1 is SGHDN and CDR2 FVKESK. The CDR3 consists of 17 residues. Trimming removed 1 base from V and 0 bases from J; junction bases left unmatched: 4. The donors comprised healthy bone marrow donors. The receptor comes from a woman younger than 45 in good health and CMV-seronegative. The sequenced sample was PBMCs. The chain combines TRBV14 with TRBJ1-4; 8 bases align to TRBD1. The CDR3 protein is CASSQAYRGTTNEKLFF. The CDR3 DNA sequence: TGTGCCAGCAGCCAAGCTTACAGGGGGACAACTAATGAAAAACTGTTTTTT. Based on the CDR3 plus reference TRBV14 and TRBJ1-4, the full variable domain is EAGVTQFPSHSVIEKGQTVTLRCDPISGHDNLYWYRRVMGKEIKFLLHFVKESKQDESGMPNNRFLAERTGGTYSTLKVQPAELEDSGVYFCASSQAYRGTTNEKLFFGSGTQLSVL.